This is a list of T cell receptor beta chains from one sample in a study of regulatory T cells in long-lasting Graves disease. TCRdb processed the multiplex PCR reads anew with MiXCR; each CDR3 protein has one entry. The sample records hundreds of thousands of distinct CDR3 sequences, approximately 16% being singletons. This same sample was also part of a study on T cells in Graves' hyperthyroidism and ophthalmopathy.

Sequences were derived from peripheral blood mononuclear cells (PBMCs), sampled at new diagnosis, from a patient treated with antithyroid drugs. Source of these receptors: a woman aged 40-65 years with Graves disease. Each CDR3 is given with its conserved first and last residue. D genes are given only for firm matches. The size of a clone is reported for some rows only, either as once, few or many, or as a class for expanded clones.

V,J,size,D,CDR3,DNA
TRBV5-5,TRBJ2-1,few,NA,CASSSFSRQDNEQFF,TGTGCCAGCAGCTCTTTTTCTAGGCAGGACAATGAGCAGTTCTTC
TRBV3-1,TRBJ1-2,many,NA,CASSQGRELYGYTF,TGTGCCAGCAGCCAGGGCAGGGAGCTCTATGGCTACACCTTC
TRBV5-1,TRBJ2-7,NA,NA,CASSLDGFEQYF,TGCGCCAGCAGCCTGGACGGGTTCGAGCAGTACTTC
TRBV20-1,TRBJ2-5,few,NA,CSATRIPQETQYF,TGCAGTGCTACCCGGATTCCGCAAGAGACCCAGTACTTC
TRBV29-1,TRBJ2-2,many,TRBD2,CSVVNLAGPENTGELFF,TGCAGCGTCGTAAACTTAGCGGGGCCTGAAAACACCGGGGAGCTGTTTTTT
TRBV19,TRBJ2-2,NA,TRBD2,CASRIKLASAGELFF,TGTGCCAGTAGAATTAAACTAGCGTCGGCCGGGGAGCTGTTTTTT
TRBV19,TRBJ2-3,many,NA,CASSMDIGRNTQYF,TGTGCCAGTAGTATGGACATCGGACGAAATACGCAGTATTTT
TRBV6-1,TRBJ2-3,NA,NA,CASRTVGLTDTQYF,TGTGCCAGCAGGACAGTGGGGCTCACAGATACGCAGTATTTT
TRBV27,TRBJ1-1,NA,TRBD1,CASHRGTEAFF,TGTGCCAGCCACAGGGGAACTGAAGCTTTCTTT
TRBV28,TRBJ1-2,many,NA,CASRGEVPNYGYTF,TGTGCCAGCAGAGGCGAGGTCCCTAACTATGGCTACACCTTC
TRBV7-6,TRBJ2-7,many,NA,CASSSGGGHMDEQYF,TGTGCCAGCAGCTCAGGAGGGGGGCATATGGACGAGCAGTACTTC
TRBV20-1,TRBJ1-1,few,NA,CSARDLRGANTEAFF,TGCAGTGCTAGAGATCTCAGGGGAGCGAACACTGAAGCTTTCTTT
TRBV30,TRBJ1-5,few,NA,CAWSVPGPAGNQPQHF,TGTGCCTGGAGTGTGCCGGGCCCCGCGGGGAATCAGCCCCAGCATTTT
TRBV20-1,TRBJ2-3,NA,TRBD2,CSAGAGGLAGGADTQYF,TGCAGTGCTGGAGCCGGGGGACTAGCGGGGGGTGCGGATACGCAGTATTTT
TRBV6-2/TRBV6-3,TRBJ2-1,few,NA,CASSYSRGGSYNEQFF,TGTGCCAGCAGTTACTCGAGAGGGGGCTCCTACAATGAGCAGTTCTTC
TRBV12-3/TRBV12-4,TRBJ2-1,NA,TRBD2,CASSPGLAGEYNEQFF,TGTGCCAGCAGCCCGGGACTAGCGGGAGAATACAATGAGCAGTTCTTC
TRBV6-1,TRBJ1-3,few,NA,CASSRQPENIASGNTIYF,TGTGCCAGCAGTCGACAGCCTGAAAATATCGCTTCTGGAAACACCATATATTTT
TRBV28,TRBJ2-7,many,TRBD1,CASSFPGTAGYEQYF,TGTGCCAGCAGTTTCCCCGGGACAGCCGGCTACGAGCAGTACTTC
TRBV6-1,TRBJ1-5,few,NA,CASSLRGSGRNQPQHF,TGTGCCAGCAGCCTTCGAGGGTCGGGGCGAAATCAGCCCCAGCATTTT
TRBV18,TRBJ2-3,NA,NA,CASSPYGPQAGQYF,TGTGCCAGCTCACCCTATGGACCCCAGGCGGGGCAGTATTTT
TRBV6-5,TRBJ1-4,many,NA,CASSYQGQGEKLFF,TGTGCCAGCAGTTACCAGGGACAAGGAGAAAAACTGTTTTTT
TRBV6-1,TRBJ2-5,many,NA,CASSLREKETQYF,TGTGCCAGCAGCTTACGGGAAAAAGAGACCCAGTACTTC
TRBV20-1,TRBJ1-1,many,TRBD1,CSARDRGRRAFF,TGCAGTGCTAGAGACAGGGGGCGTAGAGCTTTCTTT
TRBV18,TRBJ1-2,many,NA,CASSPRDYGYTF,TGTGCCAGCAGCCCTAGGGACTATGGCTACACCTTC
TRBV30,TRBJ2-2,NA,NA,CAWRYTNTGELFF,TGTGCCTGGAGGTACACGAACACCGGGGAGCTGTTTTTT
TRBV12-3/TRBV12-4,TRBJ1-6,NA,NA,CASSFRDGTRVRSPLHF,TGTGCCAGCAGTTTTCGAGACGGGACACGGGTTCGGTCACCCCTCCACTTT
TRBV5-1,TRBJ2-5,NA,TRBD1,CASTPLGTGGEETQYF,TGCGCCAGCACTCCCCTTGGGACAGGGGGCGAGGAGACCCAGTACTTC
TRBV5-1,TRBJ2-2,NA,TRBD2,CASSSHLSGGAGELFF,TGCGCCAGCAGCTCCCACTTGAGCGGGGGGGCCGGGGAGCTGTTTTTT
TRBV12-3/TRBV12-4,TRBJ2-1,many,TRBD2,CASSLVAGVNEQFF,TGTGCCAGCAGTTTAGTAGCGGGGGTGAATGAGCAGTTCTTC
TRBV6-1,TRBJ1-2,NA,NA,CASSEALTGRNYGYTF,TGTGCCAGCAGTGAAGCGCTGACGGGACGGAACTATGGCTACACCTTC
TRBV27,TRBJ1-2,few,NA,CASSSQGPFYGYTF,TGTGCCAGCAGCTCTCAAGGGCCTTTCTATGGCTACACCTTC
TRBV19,TRBJ1-3,NA,NA,CASRTGSTGGFTIYF,TGTGCCAGTAGGACGGGATCAACGGGGGGATTCACCATATATTTT
TRBV11-2,TRBJ1-1,many,NA,CASSLQGRNTEAFF,TGTGCCAGCAGCTTACAGGGCAGGAACACTGAAGCTTTCTTT
TRBV7-9,TRBJ2-2,few,NA,CASSPRDGDTGELFF,TGTGCCAGCAGCCCCAGGGACGGGGACACCGGGGAGCTGTTTTTT
TRBV20-1,TRBJ2-2,NA,TRBD1,CSATGTGNTGELFF,TGCAGTGCAACCGGGACAGGGAACACCGGGGAGCTGTTTTTT
TRBV12-3/TRBV12-4,TRBJ1-2,many,TRBD1,CASRDRERDYGYTF,TGTGCCAGCAGGGACAGGGAGAGGGACTATGGCTACACCTTC
TRBV27,TRBJ2-7,NA,TRBD2,CASRKLLGGGETYEQYF,TGTGCCAGCAGAAAACTCCTCGGGGGGGGGGAAACCTACGAGCAGTACTTC
TRBV20-1,TRBJ2-7,NA,NA,CSARDEAGLYEQYF,TGCAGTGCTAGAGATGAGGCAGGCTTATACGAGCAGTACTTC
TRBV25-1,TRBJ1-4,once,NA,CASSVLGATNEKLFF,TGTGCCAGCAGTGTACTTGGGGCAACTAATGAAAAACTGTTTTTT
TRBV10-3,TRBJ1-6,NA,TRBD1,CAISEATGRNSPLHF,TGTGCCATCAGTGAGGCGACAGGGAGAAATTCACCCCTCCACTTT
TRBV6-1,TRBJ2-1,many,NA,CASTWGDYNEQFF,TGTGCCAGCACGTGGGGGGACTACAATGAGCAGTTCTTC
TRBV7-6,TRBJ2-3,few,NA,CASSLDPRPDTQYF,TGTGCCAGCAGCTTAGACCCTCGGCCGGATACGCAGTATTTT
TRBV3-1,TRBJ1-3,many,TRBD1,CASSRTGAGNTIYF,TGTGCCAGCAGCCGCACAGGGGCAGGAAACACCATATATTTT
TRBV15,TRBJ2-3,many,NA,CATSRDLFAGDTQYF,TGTGCCACCAGCAGAGATCTATTCGCCGGAGATACGCAGTATTTT
TRBV7-6,TRBJ1-3,many,TRBD1,CASSLGPSGQVSGNTIYF,TGTGCCAGCAGCTTAGGTCCTTCGGGACAGGTCTCTGGAAACACCATATATTTT
TRBV19,TRBJ2-6,NA,NA,CASTVGGTVSGANVLTF,TGTGCCAGTACGGTCGGAGGGACAGTCTCTGGGGCCAACGTCCTGACTTTC